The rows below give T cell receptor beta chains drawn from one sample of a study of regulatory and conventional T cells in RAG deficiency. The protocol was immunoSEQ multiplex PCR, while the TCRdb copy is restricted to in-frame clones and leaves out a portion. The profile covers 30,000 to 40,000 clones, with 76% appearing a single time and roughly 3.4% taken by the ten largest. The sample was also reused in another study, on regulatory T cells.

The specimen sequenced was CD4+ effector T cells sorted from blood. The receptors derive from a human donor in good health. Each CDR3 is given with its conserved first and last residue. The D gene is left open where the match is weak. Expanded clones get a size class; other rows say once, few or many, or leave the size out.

cdr3_aa: CASLDRANYGYTF; cdr3_nt: TGTGCCAGTCTCGACCGGGCTAACTATGGCTACACCTTC; clone_size: few; d_call: .; j_call: TRBJ1-2; v_call: TRBV28
cdr3_aa: CASSVAAGTMYEQYF; cdr3_nt: TGTGCCAGCAGCGTAGCGGCAGGGACAATGTACGAGCAGTACTTC; clone_size: .; d_call: .; j_call: TRBJ2-7; v_call: TRBV9
cdr3_aa: CAWSVGIQETQYF; cdr3_nt: TGTGCCTGGAGTGTGGGGATCCAAGAGACCCAGTACTTC; clone_size: .; d_call: .; j_call: TRBJ2-5; v_call: TRBV30
cdr3_aa: CASSRQNNSPLHF; cdr3_nt: TGTGCCAGCAGTCGACAGAATAATTCACCCCTCCACTTT; clone_size: .; d_call: .; j_call: TRBJ1-6; v_call: TRBV6-5
cdr3_aa: CARGGRGRGNQPQHF; cdr3_nt: TGTGCCAGGGGGGGAAGGGGCAGGGGCAATCAGCCCCAGCATTTT; clone_size: .; d_call: .; j_call: TRBJ1-5; v_call: TRBV27
cdr3_aa: CASAPSRVGEKLFF; cdr3_nt: TGCGCCAGCGCCCCCTCGAGGGTTGGGGAAAAACTGTTTTTT; clone_size: few; d_call: .; j_call: TRBJ1-4; v_call: TRBV5-1
cdr3_aa: CASSENGAIWAGYTF; cdr3_nt: TGTGCCAGCAGTGAAAACGGGGCTATCTGGGCTGGCTACACCTTC; clone_size: .; d_call: .; j_call: TRBJ1-2; v_call: TRBV6-1
cdr3_aa: CASTRITGGDYGYTF; cdr3_nt: TGTGCCAGCACTCGAATCACAGGGGGCGACTATGGCTACACCTTC; clone_size: .; d_call: TRBD1; j_call: TRBJ1-2; v_call: TRBV6-6
cdr3_aa: CASSEVGVMNTEAFF; cdr3_nt: TGTGCCAGCAGTGAGGTGGGAGTTATGAACACTGAAGCTTTCTTT; clone_size: .; d_call: .; j_call: TRBJ1-1; v_call: TRBV6-1
cdr3_aa: CAIKDGPNTEAFF; cdr3_nt: TGTGCCATCAAAGACGGTCCGAACACTGAAGCTTTCTTT; clone_size: .; d_call: .; j_call: TRBJ1-1; v_call: TRBV10-3
cdr3_aa: CASSSGTDTQYF; cdr3_nt: TGTGCCAGCAGTTCCGGCACAGATACGCAGTATTTT; clone_size: .; d_call: .; j_call: TRBJ2-3; v_call: TRBV6-5
cdr3_aa: CASSWKAGTGGDTQYF; cdr3_nt: TGCGCCAGCAGCTGGAAGGCCGGGACAGGGGGAGATACGCAGTATTTT; clone_size: .; d_call: TRBD1; j_call: TRBJ2-3; v_call: TRBV4-1
cdr3_aa: CASEIMTGFWFDYEQYF; cdr3_nt: TGCGCCAGCGAAATTATGACAGGGTTTTGGTTCGATTACGAGCAGTACTTC; clone_size: .; d_call: TRBD1; j_call: TRBJ2-7; v_call: TRBV5-1
cdr3_aa: CASSPGTGGYEQYF; cdr3_nt: TGTGCCAGCAGCCCCGGGACAGGGGGCTACGAGCAGTACTTC; clone_size: .; d_call: TRBD1; j_call: TRBJ2-7; v_call: TRBV7-3
cdr3_aa: CASRFRRRKELFF; cdr3_nt: TGTGCAAGTCGCTTCCGGAGGAGAAAAGAACTGTTTTTT; clone_size: once; d_call: .; j_call: TRBJ1-4; v_call: TRBV12-2
cdr3_aa: CASSRGLGGAAEAFF; cdr3_nt: TGTGCCAGCTCACGGGGACTGGGGGGGGCAGCTGAAGCTTTCTTT; clone_size: .; d_call: .; j_call: TRBJ1-1; v_call: TRBV18
cdr3_aa: CASAGRSYEQYF; cdr3_nt: TGTGCCTCGGCTGGCAGATCCTACGAGCAGTACTTC; clone_size: .; d_call: .; j_call: TRBJ2-7; v_call: TRBV30
cdr3_aa: CASSLSQNQPQHF; cdr3_nt: TGTGCCAGCAGCTTATCCCAGAATCAGCCCCAGCATTTT; clone_size: .; d_call: .; j_call: TRBJ1-5; v_call: TRBV7-8
cdr3_aa: CASSPLNSGGAGHEQFF; cdr3_nt: TGTGCCAGCTCACCACTGAATAGCGGGGGGGCCGGCCATGAGCAGTTCTTC; clone_size: .; d_call: TRBD2; j_call: TRBJ2-1; v_call: TRBV18
cdr3_aa: CASSLDLGGNYNEQFF; cdr3_nt: TGTGCCAGCAGCTTAGATCTTGGGGGAAACTACAATGAGCAGTTCTTC; clone_size: .; d_call: .; j_call: TRBJ2-1; v_call: TRBV7-9
cdr3_aa: CASSVRTGGVELFF; cdr3_nt: TGTGCCAGCAGCGTAAGGACAGGGGGCGTGGAGCTGTTTTTT; clone_size: .; d_call: TRBD1; j_call: TRBJ2-2; v_call: TRBV9
cdr3_aa: CASSWGVDGNTIYF; cdr3_nt: TGTGCCAGCAGCTGGGGGGTAGATGGAAACACCATATATTTT; clone_size: .; d_call: .; j_call: TRBJ1-3; v_call: TRBV7-2
cdr3_aa: CASGFGQGSQPQHF; cdr3_nt: TGTGCTAGTGGTTTCGGACAGGGCAGTCAGCCCCAGCATTTT; clone_size: few; d_call: TRBD1; j_call: TRBJ1-5; v_call: TRBV12-5
cdr3_aa: CASSSTSGAGEQFF; cdr3_nt: TGTGCCAGCAGCTCAACTAGCGGGGCAGGTGAGCAGTTCTTC; clone_size: .; d_call: TRBD2; j_call: TRBJ2-1; v_call: TRBV7-2
cdr3_aa: CASSFEGQLKNIQYF; cdr3_nt: TGTGCCAGCAGCTTTGAGGGTCAACTAAAAAACATTCAGTACTTC; clone_size: .; d_call: .; j_call: TRBJ2-4; v_call: TRBV7-9
cdr3_aa: CASSDSLREQYF; cdr3_nt: TGTGCCAGCAGCGACAGTTTGCGGGAGCAGTACTTC; clone_size: once; d_call: .; j_call: TRBJ2-7; v_call: TRBV6-6
cdr3_aa: CASLNRGSTGELFF; cdr3_nt: TGTGCCAGCCTTAACAGGGGTAGCACCGGGGAGCTGTTTTTT; clone_size: few; d_call: TRBD1; j_call: TRBJ2-2; v_call: TRBV19
cdr3_aa: CASSRQGRGDEQFF; cdr3_nt: TGTGCCAGCTCACGACAGGGCCGTGGGGATGAGCAGTTCTTC; clone_size: .; d_call: TRBD1; j_call: TRBJ2-1; v_call: TRBV18
cdr3_aa: CASSLDRRGHGSEAFF; cdr3_nt: TGCGCCAGCAGCTTGGATCGAAGGGGGCACGGCTCTGAAGCTTTCTTT; clone_size: .; d_call: TRBD1; j_call: TRBJ1-1; v_call: TRBV5-1
cdr3_aa: CASSVGGDSYNEQFF; cdr3_nt: TGTGCCAGCAGCGTAGGGGGGGACAGCTACAATGAGCAGTTCTTC; clone_size: .; d_call: .; j_call: TRBJ2-1; v_call: TRBV9
cdr3_aa: CASSPEDEQFF; cdr3_nt: TGTGCCAGCTCACCGGAAGATGAGCAGTTCTTC; clone_size: .; d_call: .; j_call: TRBJ2-1; v_call: TRBV18
cdr3_aa: CAISESGQGRNEQFF; cdr3_nt: TGTGCCATCAGTGAGTCCGGACAGGGGCGCAATGAGCAGTTCTTC; clone_size: .; d_call: TRBD1; j_call: TRBJ2-1; v_call: TRBV10-3
cdr3_aa: CASSMGDGGFSGANVLTF; cdr3_nt: TGTGCCAGTAGTATGGGGGACGGAGGATTCTCTGGGGCCAACGTCCTGACTTTC; clone_size: .; d_call: .; j_call: TRBJ2-6; v_call: TRBV19
cdr3_aa: CASHVAADTQYF; cdr3_nt: TGCGCCAGCCACGTGGCAGCAGATACGCAGTATTTT; clone_size: .; d_call: .; j_call: TRBJ2-3; v_call: TRBV5-1
cdr3_aa: CASSLIGSEKLFF; cdr3_nt: TGCGCCAGCAGCTTGATTGGATCTGAAAAACTGTTTTTT; clone_size: .; d_call: .; j_call: TRBJ1-4; v_call: TRBV5-1
cdr3_aa: CAWSVRGPLTDTQYF; cdr3_nt: TGTGCCTGGAGTGTACGAGGCCCACTCACAGATACGCAGTATTTT; clone_size: .; d_call: .; j_call: TRBJ2-3; v_call: TRBV30
cdr3_aa: CASSVDFSGEKLFF; cdr3_nt: TGTGCCAGCAGCGTAGACTTTTCGGGGGAAAAACTGTTTTTT; clone_size: .; d_call: .; j_call: TRBJ1-4; v_call: TRBV9
cdr3_aa: CASSPVNSPLHF; cdr3_nt: TGCGCCAGCAGCCCAGTGAATTCACCCCTCCACTTT; clone_size: .; d_call: .; j_call: TRBJ1-6; v_call: TRBV4-1
cdr3_aa: CASSPTKGSTEAFF; cdr3_nt: TGTGCCAGCAGCCCCACGAAGGGGAGCACTGAAGCTTTCTTT; clone_size: .; d_call: .; j_call: TRBJ1-1; v_call: TRBV7-3
cdr3_aa: CSVEDRAREPQHF; cdr3_nt: TGCAGCGTCGAGGACAGGGCTCGGGAGCCCCAGCATTTT; clone_size: .; d_call: TRBD1; j_call: TRBJ1-5; v_call: TRBV29-1
cdr3_aa: CASSVRGDSATGELFF; cdr3_nt: TGTGCCAGCAGCGTAAGAGGGGACAGTGCCACCGGGGAGCTGTTTTTT; clone_size: .; d_call: TRBD1; j_call: TRBJ2-2; v_call: TRBV9
cdr3_aa: CASSVARRGGNTGELFF; cdr3_nt: TGTGCCAGCAGCGTAGCTCGCCGCGGGGGAAACACCGGGGAGCTGTTTTTT; clone_size: .; d_call: TRBD2; j_call: TRBJ2-2; v_call: TRBV9
cdr3_aa: CATSGGAYNEQFF; cdr3_nt: TGTGCAACTAGCGGGGGGGCCTACAATGAGCAGTTCTTC; clone_size: .; d_call: TRBD2; j_call: TRBJ2-1; v_call: TRBV2
cdr3_aa: CATAVQGVDSPLHF; cdr3_nt: TGTGCCACCGCGGTACAGGGGGTAGACTCACCCCTCCACTTT; clone_size: few; d_call: TRBD1; j_call: TRBJ1-6; v_call: TRBV19
cdr3_aa: CASGLATGVVDQPQHF; cdr3_nt: TGTGCTAGTGGTTTGGCAACAGGGGTTGTAGATCAGCCCCAGCATTTT; clone_size: .; d_call: TRBD1; j_call: TRBJ1-5; v_call: TRBV12-5
cdr3_aa: CASSPGRLAGGQETQYF; cdr3_nt: TGTGCCAGCAGCCCGGGACGGCTAGCGGGGGGGCAAGAGACCCAGTACTTC; clone_size: .; d_call: TRBD2; j_call: TRBJ2-5; v_call: TRBV5-4
cdr3_aa: CASSHGQGGTDTQYF; cdr3_nt: TGTGCCAGCAGTCATGGACAGGGAGGCACAGATACGCAGTATTTT; clone_size: .; d_call: TRBD1; j_call: TRBJ2-3; v_call: TRBV27
cdr3_aa: CASSDRLGGKSYNSPLHF; cdr3_nt: TGTGCCAGCAGTGACCGGCTTGGGGGGAAGTCCTATAATTCACCCCTCCACTTT; clone_size: .; d_call: .; j_call: TRBJ1-6; v_call: TRBV7-2
cdr3_aa: CASSLRGVRLFF; cdr3_nt: TGCGCCAGCAGCTTACGCGGCGTTCGCCTGTTTTTT; clone_size: once; d_call: .; j_call: TRBJ1-4; v_call: TRBV5-1
cdr3_aa: CATRTGTGVNSPLHF; cdr3_nt: TGTGCCACCCGTACCGGGACAGGCGTAAATTCACCCCTCCACTTT; clone_size: .; d_call: TRBD1; j_call: TRBJ1-6; v_call: TRBV15
cdr3_aa: CASRKGTGAEGEQYF; cdr3_nt: TGTGCCAGCAGAAAAGGGACAGGGGCGGAGGGGGAGCAGTACTTC; clone_size: .; d_call: TRBD1; j_call: TRBJ2-7; v_call: TRBV27
cdr3_aa: CATAIGGGYTF; cdr3_nt: TGTGCCACAGCGATCGGGGGAGGCTACACCTTC; clone_size: few; d_call: .; j_call: TRBJ1-2; v_call: TRBV6-5
cdr3_aa: CAWSVRAAGRYGYTF; cdr3_nt: TGTGCCTGGAGTGTCAGGGCGGCAGGGCGCTATGGCTACACCTTC; clone_size: few; d_call: .; j_call: TRBJ1-2; v_call: TRBV30
cdr3_aa: CASSADRGWGYTF; cdr3_nt: TGTGCCAGCAGCGCCGACAGGGGCTGGGGCTACACCTTC; clone_size: .; d_call: TRBD1; j_call: TRBJ1-2; v_call: TRBV7-3
cdr3_aa: CASSFSGGGGLNEQYF; cdr3_nt: TGTGCCAGCAGCTTTTCAGGGGGAGGGGGTTTGAACGAGCAGTACTTC; clone_size: .; d_call: .; j_call: TRBJ2-7; v_call: TRBV5-4